A single sample gave rise to the 21 T cell receptor beta chains below, sequenced in a study of blood T cell repertoires in COVID-19. The data were produced by immunoSEQ multiplex PCR, yet TCRdb's version contains in-frame clones alone and is incomplete. The table has about 190,000 clones, over 60% seen once. The source material was peripheral blood. These receptors came from a woman between 65 and 79 years old with acute or convalescent COVID-19.

V gene TRBV6-5 combines with J gene TRBJ2-7, with D maybe TRBD1 (5 bases). The V and J ends lost 6 bases and 4 bases respectively, with 10 bases between them. This CDR3 comprises 12 residues. The germline V gene encodes CDR1 MNHEY and CDR2 SVGAGI. CDR3 nucleotide sequence: TGTGCCAGCAGGGGGCGTTTATACGAGCAGTACTTC. It specifies CASRGRLYEQYF.

This rearrangement joins TRBV6-5 to TRBJ1-2, with TRBD1 identical over 7 bases. In germline, CDR1 is MNHEY, CDR2 SVGAGI. With 2 bases clipped from V and 6 bases from J, the junction kept 9 bases outside the gene matches. The CDR3 is made up of 15 amino acids. CDR3 nucleotides: TGTGCCAGCAGTTACGCGCGACAGGGAAATGATGGCTACACCTTC. Encoded protein: CASSYARQGNDGYTF.

In DNA, the CDR3 is TGTGCCAGCAGCTTGGAGGGGTTCACTGAAGCTTTCTTT. This gives the protein CASSLEGFTEAFF. The chain joins TRBV3-1 (or the pseudogene TRBV3-2) to TRBJ1-1, with D tentatively TRBD1 (5 bases). Germline loops: CDR1 LGHDT, CDR2 YNNKEL (reference sequence). The CDR3 runs 13 residues. Trimming shortened V by 5 bases and J by 4 bases, and 11 bases separated the two germline ends.

The rearrangement uses TRBV6-5 and TRBJ2-2; 7 bases map to TRBD2. The trim removed 5 bases at V and 4 bases at J, leaving 7 bases unmatched. The germline V gene encodes CDR1 MNHEY and CDR2 SVGAGI. This CDR3 contains 15 residues. CDR3 bases: TGTGCCAGCAGTCGGCGCGGGAGCCGCACCGGGGAGCTGTTTTTT. This sequence encodes CASSRRGSRTGELFF.

This chain links TRBV7-2 with TRBJ1-2, with D possibly TRBD1 on 6 matching bases. CDR1 is SGHTA, CDR2 FQGNSA, per germline. The CDR3 is made up of 15 amino acids. V lost 5 bases and J 3 bases, leaving 16 bases between the germline ends. This CDR3 is CASSLYGQPYYGYTF. CDR3 sequence (DNA): TGTGCCAGCAGCCTGTATGGACAGCCTTACTATGGCTACACCTTC.

The chain recombines TRBV5-4 with TRBJ2-2, with TRBD2 identical over 13 bases. V lost 4 bases to trimming and J lost 4 bases; unmatched junction nucleotides: 10. The CDR3 totals 18 residues. CDR1 SGHNT and CDR2 YYREEE come from the germline V gene (reference sequence). The CDR3 DNA reads as TGTGCCAGCAGCCTAATGGGACTAGCGGGACGGGGCACCGGGGAGCTGTTTTTT. Protein sequence: CASSLMGLAGRGTGELFF.

The rearrangement links TRBV12-3 or TRBV12-4 to TRBJ2-5, with TRBD1 identical over 8 bases. V was pared by 8 bases and J by 5 bases, with 4 bases of the junction left unmatched. The CDR3 spans 12 residues. DNA of the CDR3: TGTGCCAGCTCACAGGGGGATGAGACCCAGTACTTC. The encoded protein is CASSQGDETQYF.

This sequence joins TRBV7-2 and TRBJ2-5; tentatively, D is TRBD2 (6 bases). Germline assignment: CDR1 SGHTA and CDR2 FQGNSA. The V end lost 1 base, the J end lost 4 bases, and 13 bases lay between the germline ends. This CDR3 comprises 15 residues. This chain's CDR3 is CASSLGGLLRETQYF. CDR3 bases: TGTGCCAGCAGCTTAGGGGGACTCCTCCGAGAGACCCAGTACTTC.

This clone was detected only a few times. The chain recombines TRBV27 with TRBJ2-7; 10 nucleotides line up with TRBD1. The CDR3 runs 18 residues. Per germline, CDR1 MNHEY and CDR2 SMNVEV (reference sequence). J lost 2 bases, V lost 6 bases, and 16 bases had no gene match. The CDR3 is CASRPLGQGYLVPYEQYF. CDR3 sequence (DNA): TGTGCCAGCAGACCCCTGGGACAGGGGTATTTGGTTCCCTACGAGCAGTACTTC.

This chain connects TRBV2 to TRBJ1-2; 7 bases line up with TRBD1. Trimming at V came to 4 bases and at J to 2 bases, leaving 10 bases not matched to a gene. The CDR3 is made up of 16 amino acids. Germline-derived CDR1 and CDR2 are SNHLY and FYNNEI. The CDR3 here is CASSASPGQINYGYTF. The CDR3 DNA reads as TGTGCCAGCAGTGCCTCTCCGGGACAGATAAACTATGGCTACACCTTC.

The chain recombines TRBV30 with TRBJ1-4; 7 nucleotides align to TRBD1. V shed 7 bases, J shed 8 bases, and the junction held 7 bases outside the gene matches. CDR3 length: 12 amino acids. The germline gives CDR1 GTSNPN, CDR2 SVGIG (reference sequence). The DNA for the CDR3 is TGTGCCTACCAGGGGGACCGAGAAAAACTGTTTTTT. Translated: CAYQGDREKLFF.

The chain joins TRBV5-4 to TRBJ2-3; maybe TRBD2 (6 bases). The germline V gene has CDR1 SGHNT and CDR2 YYREEE (reference sequence). The CDR3 is 17 residues long. V lost 4 bases and J lost 0, with 18 bases in between. The CDR3, as DNA: TGTGCCAGCAGCCTGGACTATTCTATGCCTAGCACAGATACGCAGTATTTT. Protein: CASSLDYSMPSTDTQYF.

This clone has just a few counts. This rearrangement joins TRBV3-1 (or the pseudogene TRBV3-2) to TRBJ2-3, with D perhaps matching TRBD1 (6 bases). Trimming shortened V by 1 base and J by 6 bases, and 11 bases separated the two germline ends. Germline-derived CDR1 and CDR2 are LGHDT and YNNKEL (reference sequence). The CDR3 covers 14 residues. The CDR3 spells CASSQGARGDTQYF. CDR3 nucleotides: TGTGCCAGCAGCCAAGGGGCGAGGGGGGATACGCAGTATTTT.

V usage is TRBV7-8 and J usage is TRBJ2-5, with a tentative D call TRBD2 (6 bases). V was clipped by 7 bases and J by 7 bases, with 22 bases between them. The CDR3 contains 15 residues. Germline V gives CDR1 SGHVS, CDR2 FQNEAQ. The DNA for the CDR3 is TGTGCCAGCACTACGGGCGGGGTCGGGGCCGGGACCCAGTACTTC. Its translation is CASTTGGVGAGTQYF.

To note about this clone: Other DNA sequences from this sample encode an identical CDR3 as well. V gene TRBV9 combines with J gene TRBJ1-2, with D maybe TRBD1 (6 bases). In germline, CDR1 is SGDLS, CDR2 YYNGEE. Trimming shortened V by 2 bases and J by 2 bases, and 7 bases separated the two germline ends. This CDR3 has 13 residues. CDR3 nucleotides: TGTGCCAGCAGCGTTGACAGGAACTATGGCTACACCTTC. Translating it yields CASSVDRNYGYTF.

V gene TRBV10-3 combines with J gene TRBJ2-1; TRBD2 aligns across 11 bases. The J segment lost 0 bases and the V segment lost 5 bases, leaving 12 bases of the junction unmatched. CDR1 and CDR2 (germline): ENHRY, SYGVKD. This CDR3 is built from 19 residues. In DNA form, the CDR3 reads TGTGCCATCAGTCGAAGGCTCGGGACTAGCGGAAGCTCCTACAATGAGCAGTTCTTC. Translating gives CAISRRLGTSGSSYNEQFF.

This rearrangement joins TRBV6-1 to TRBJ2-5; D is perhaps TRBD2 (6 bases). CDR3 length: 15 amino acids. Trimming removed 0 bases at V and 1 base at J, with 9 bases between. In germline, CDR1 is MNHNS, CDR2 SASEGT. The CDR3 DNA reads TGTGCCAGCAGTGAAGCGCGGGGACCCCAAGAGACCCAGTACTTC. It yields the protein CASSEARGPQETQYF.

The chain links TRBV21-1 to TRBJ2-5; the DNA was not compared with TRBD1, the D call given in the table. TRBV21-1 is a recognized pseudogene. CDR3 length equals 16 residues. Here the CDR3 reads CASSKRKTGGRETQYF. The CDR3 DNA is TGTGCCAGCAGCAAAAGGAAGACAGGGGGCCGAGAGACCCAGTACTTC.

The chain uses TRBV15 and TRBJ1-5; D unclear. V dropped 1 base and J dropped 0 bases, with 7 bases sitting between them. Germline-derived CDR1 and CDR2 are LNHNV and YYDKDF (reference sequence). The CDR3 is 15 amino acids. Here the CDR3 DNA reads TGTGCCACCAGCAGAGTAATTTATAGCAATCAGCCCCAGCATTTT. This sequence encodes CATSRVIYSNQPQHF.

This clone turned up a few times. V usage is TRBV5-6 and J usage is TRBJ2-1; TRBD2 is a possible D gene (5 bases). The CDR3 is 16 residues long. Trimming pared 2 bases from V and 5 bases from J, leaving 17 bases between. CDR1 and CDR2 (germline): SGHDT, YYEEEE. CDR3 loop: CASSFGAGSRDNEQFF. CDR3 in DNA: TGTGCCAGCAGCTTTGGTGCCGGGTCGAGGGACAATGAGCAGTTCTTC.

The chain joins TRBV19 to TRBJ2-3; 11 bases align to TRBD1. The CDR3 sequence is 14 residues long. The V segment lost 10 bases and the J segment 3 bases; nucleotides outside the gene matches: 6. CDR1 is LNHDA and CDR2 is SQIVND in the germline V gene (reference sequence). The CDR3 DNA sequence: TGTGCCACCGGACAGGGGGCTGGGACAGATACGCAGTATTTT. The encoded protein is CATGQGAGTDTQYF.